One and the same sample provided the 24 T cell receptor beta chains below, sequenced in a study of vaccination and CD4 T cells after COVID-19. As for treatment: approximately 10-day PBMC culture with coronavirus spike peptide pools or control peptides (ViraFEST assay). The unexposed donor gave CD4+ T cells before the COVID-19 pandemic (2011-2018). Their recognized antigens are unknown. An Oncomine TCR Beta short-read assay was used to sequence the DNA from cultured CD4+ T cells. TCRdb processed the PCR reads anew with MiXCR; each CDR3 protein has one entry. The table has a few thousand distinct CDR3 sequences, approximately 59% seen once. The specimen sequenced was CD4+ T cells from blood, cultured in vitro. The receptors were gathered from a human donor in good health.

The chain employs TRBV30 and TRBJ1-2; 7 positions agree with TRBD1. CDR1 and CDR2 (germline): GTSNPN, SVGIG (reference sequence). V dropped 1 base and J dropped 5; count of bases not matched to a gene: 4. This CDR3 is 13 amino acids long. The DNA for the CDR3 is TGTGCCTGGAGTGGCCAGGGGGGATATGGCTACACCTTC. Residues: CAWSGQGGYGYTF.

CDR3 loop: CASSPGTSGGSYNEQFF. The CDR3 bases are TGTGCCAGCAGCCCCGGGACTAGCGGGGGGAGCTACAATGAGCAGTTCTTC. The V gene is TRBV11-3, the J gene TRBJ2-1; the match to TRBD2 covers 15 bases. V shed 5 bases and J 3 bases; nucleotides not matched to a gene: 5. The CDR3 has 17 amino acids. Per germline, CDR1 SGHNT and CDR2 YENEEA.

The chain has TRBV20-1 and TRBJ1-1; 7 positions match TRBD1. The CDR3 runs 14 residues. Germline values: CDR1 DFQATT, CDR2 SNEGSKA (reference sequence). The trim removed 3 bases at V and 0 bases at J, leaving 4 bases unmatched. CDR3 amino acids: CSARTGPMNTEAFF. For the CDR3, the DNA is TGCAGTGCTAGGACAGGGCCAATGAACACTGAAGCTTTCTTT.

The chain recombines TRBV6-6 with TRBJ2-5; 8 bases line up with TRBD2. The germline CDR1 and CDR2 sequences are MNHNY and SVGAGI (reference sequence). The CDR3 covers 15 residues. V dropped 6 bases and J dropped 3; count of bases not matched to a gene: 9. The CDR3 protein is CASRVGGGRKETQYF. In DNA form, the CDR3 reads TGTGCCAGCAGGGTCGGGGGGGGGCGGAAAGAGACCCAGTACTTC.

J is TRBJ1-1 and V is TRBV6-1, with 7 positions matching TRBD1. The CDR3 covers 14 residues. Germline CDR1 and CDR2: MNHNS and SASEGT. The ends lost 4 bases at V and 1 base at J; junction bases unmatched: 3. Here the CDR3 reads CASSATGQNTEAFF. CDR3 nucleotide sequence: TGTGCCAGCAGTGCGACAGGGCAGAACACTGAAGCTTTCTTT.

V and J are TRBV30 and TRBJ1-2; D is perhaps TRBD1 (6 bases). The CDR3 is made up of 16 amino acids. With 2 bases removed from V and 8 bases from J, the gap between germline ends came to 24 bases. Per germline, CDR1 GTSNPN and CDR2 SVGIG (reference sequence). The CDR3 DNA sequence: TGTGCCTGGAGTTTCCGAGGGGGGGCACTAGGGTCGGGCTACACCTTC. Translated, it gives CAWSFRGGALGSGYTF.

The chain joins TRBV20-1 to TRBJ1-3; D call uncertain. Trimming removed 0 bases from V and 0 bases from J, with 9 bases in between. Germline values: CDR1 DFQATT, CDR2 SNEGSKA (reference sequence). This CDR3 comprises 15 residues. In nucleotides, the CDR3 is TGCAGTGCTAGAGATACACGGCGCTCTGGAAACACCATATATTTT. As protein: CSARDTRRSGNTIYF.

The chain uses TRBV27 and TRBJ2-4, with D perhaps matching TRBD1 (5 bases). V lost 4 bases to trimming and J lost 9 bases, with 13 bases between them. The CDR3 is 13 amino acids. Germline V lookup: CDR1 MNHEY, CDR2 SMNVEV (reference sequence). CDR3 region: CASSSDRLGIQYF. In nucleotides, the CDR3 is TGTGCCAGCAGTTCCGACAGATTGGGCATTCAGTACTTC.

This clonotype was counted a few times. In DNA, the CDR3 is TGTGCCAGCAGCCAAATCATAAGACAGGGGGATGAGACCCAGTACTTC. It translates to CASSQIIRQGDETQYF. The chain couples TRBV7-9 to TRBJ2-5; 9 nucleotides match TRBD1. The CDR3 is 16 residues long. The ends lost 5 bases at V and 5 bases at J; junction bases unmatched: 12. Per germline, CDR1 SEHNR and CDR2 FQNEAQ (reference sequence).

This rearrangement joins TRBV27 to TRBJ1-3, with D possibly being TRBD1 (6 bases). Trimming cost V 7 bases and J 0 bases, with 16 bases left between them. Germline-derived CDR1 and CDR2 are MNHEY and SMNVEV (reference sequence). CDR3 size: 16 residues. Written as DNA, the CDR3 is TGTGCCAGCACGGCTCGGACAGATATCTCTGGAAACACCATATATTTT. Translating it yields CASTARTDISGNTIYF.

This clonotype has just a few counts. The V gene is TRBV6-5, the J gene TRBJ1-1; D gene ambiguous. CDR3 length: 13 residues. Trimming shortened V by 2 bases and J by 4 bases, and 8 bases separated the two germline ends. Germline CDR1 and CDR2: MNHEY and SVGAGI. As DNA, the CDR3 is TGTGCCAGCAGTTACACACGGGCCACTGAAGCTTTCTTT. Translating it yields CASSYTRATEAFF.

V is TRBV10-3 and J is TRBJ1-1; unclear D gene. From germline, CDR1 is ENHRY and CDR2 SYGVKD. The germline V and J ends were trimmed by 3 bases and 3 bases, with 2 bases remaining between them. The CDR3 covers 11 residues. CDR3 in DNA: TGTGCCATCAGTGATTACACTGAAGCTTTCTTT. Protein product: CAISDYTEAFF.

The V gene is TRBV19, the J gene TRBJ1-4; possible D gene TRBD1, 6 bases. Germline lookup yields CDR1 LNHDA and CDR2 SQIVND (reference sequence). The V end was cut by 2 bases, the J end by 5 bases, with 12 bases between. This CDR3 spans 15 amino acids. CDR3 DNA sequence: TGTGCCAGTAGTATAAGGGGGACCAGGAATGAAAAACTGTTTTTT. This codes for CASSIRGTRNEKLFF.

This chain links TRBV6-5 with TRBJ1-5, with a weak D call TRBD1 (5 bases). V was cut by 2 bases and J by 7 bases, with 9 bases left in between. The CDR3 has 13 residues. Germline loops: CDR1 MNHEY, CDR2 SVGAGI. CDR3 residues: CASSYAGEQPQHF. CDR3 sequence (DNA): TGTGCCAGCAGTTACGCGGGGGAACAGCCCCAGCATTTT.

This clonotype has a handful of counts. The CDR3 region has the DNA TGCAGTGCTTCAAAGACAGCGAACTATGGCTACACCTTC. This sequence encodes CSASKTANYGYTF. V is TRBV20-1 and J is TRBJ1-2; perhaps TRBD1 as D (5 bases). The CDR3 covers 13 residues. Looked up from germline, CDR1 is DFQATT and CDR2 is SNEGSKA (reference sequence). Trimming stripped 5 bases from V and 2 bases from J, with 12 bases between.

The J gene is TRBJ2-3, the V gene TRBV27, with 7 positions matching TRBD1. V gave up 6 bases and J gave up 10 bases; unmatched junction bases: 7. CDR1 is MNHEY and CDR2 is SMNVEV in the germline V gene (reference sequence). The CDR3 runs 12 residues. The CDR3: CASSQGERAQYF. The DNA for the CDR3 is TGTGCCAGCAGCCAGGGGGAGAGGGCGCAGTATTTT.

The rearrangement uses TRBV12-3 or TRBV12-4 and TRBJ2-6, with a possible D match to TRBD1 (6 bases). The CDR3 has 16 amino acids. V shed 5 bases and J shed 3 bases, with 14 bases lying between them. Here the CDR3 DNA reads TGTGCCAGCAGTGGGGGACACTACGATGGGGCCAACGTCCTGACTTTC. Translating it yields CASSGGHYDGANVLTF.

CDR3 DNA sequence: TGTGCCAGCAAAGACAGGGTTTTGGGTTCCCTCCACTTT. It translates to CASKDRVLGSLHF. This chain connects TRBV27 to TRBJ1-6; 7 bases are a match to TRBD1. V dropped 7 bases and J dropped 14; count of bases not matched to a gene: 11. CDR1 MNHEY and CDR2 SMNVEV come from the germline V gene (reference sequence). CDR3 length: 13 residues.

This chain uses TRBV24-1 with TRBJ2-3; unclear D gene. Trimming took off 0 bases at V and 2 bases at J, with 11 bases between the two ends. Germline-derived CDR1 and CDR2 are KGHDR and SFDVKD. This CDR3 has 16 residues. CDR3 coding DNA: TGTGCCACCAGTGATTTGCAGTTTGCCTCCACAGATACGCAGTATTTT. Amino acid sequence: CATSDLQFASTDTQYF.

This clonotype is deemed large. The CDR3 here is CASSDTLWGLYGYTF. DNA for the CDR3: TGTGCCAGCAGTGACACATTATGGGGTCTCTATGGCTACACCTTC. The chain employs TRBV2 and TRBJ1-2, with unresolved D. CDR1 is SNHLY and CDR2 is FYNNEI in the germline V gene. CDR3 length: 15 amino acids. With 3 bases removed from V and 4 bases from J, the gap between germline ends came to 15 bases.

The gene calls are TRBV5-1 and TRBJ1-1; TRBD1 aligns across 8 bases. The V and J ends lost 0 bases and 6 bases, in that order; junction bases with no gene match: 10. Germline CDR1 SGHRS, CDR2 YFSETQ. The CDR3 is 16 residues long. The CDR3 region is CASSLGDRGPAAEAFF. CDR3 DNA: TGCGCCAGCAGCTTGGGTGACAGGGGTCCGGCGGCTGAAGCTTTCTTT.

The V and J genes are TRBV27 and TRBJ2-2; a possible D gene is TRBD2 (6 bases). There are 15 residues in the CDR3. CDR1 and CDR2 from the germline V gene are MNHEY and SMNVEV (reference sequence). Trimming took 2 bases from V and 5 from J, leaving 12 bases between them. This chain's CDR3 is CASSLMTRPTGELFF. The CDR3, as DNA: TGTGCCAGCAGTTTAATGACTAGACCTACCGGGGAGCTGTTTTTT.

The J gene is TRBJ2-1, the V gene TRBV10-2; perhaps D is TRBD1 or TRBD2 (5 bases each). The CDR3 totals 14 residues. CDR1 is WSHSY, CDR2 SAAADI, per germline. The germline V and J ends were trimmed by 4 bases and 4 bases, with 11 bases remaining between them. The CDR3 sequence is CASSAWGTYNEQFF. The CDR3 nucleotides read TGCGCCAGCAGTGCTTGGGGGACGTACAATGAGCAGTTCTTC.

For the CDR3, the DNA is TGTGCCAGCTCGTCCAGTTCACCCCTCCACTTT. The encoded protein is CASSSSSPLHF. J is TRBJ1-6 and V is TRBV6-2 or TRBV6-3; no reliable D call. The CDR3 spans 11 residues. Deletions cut 8 bases from V and 9 bases from J, with 8 bases between. Germline V gene lookup returns CDR1 MNHEY and CDR2 SVGEGT.